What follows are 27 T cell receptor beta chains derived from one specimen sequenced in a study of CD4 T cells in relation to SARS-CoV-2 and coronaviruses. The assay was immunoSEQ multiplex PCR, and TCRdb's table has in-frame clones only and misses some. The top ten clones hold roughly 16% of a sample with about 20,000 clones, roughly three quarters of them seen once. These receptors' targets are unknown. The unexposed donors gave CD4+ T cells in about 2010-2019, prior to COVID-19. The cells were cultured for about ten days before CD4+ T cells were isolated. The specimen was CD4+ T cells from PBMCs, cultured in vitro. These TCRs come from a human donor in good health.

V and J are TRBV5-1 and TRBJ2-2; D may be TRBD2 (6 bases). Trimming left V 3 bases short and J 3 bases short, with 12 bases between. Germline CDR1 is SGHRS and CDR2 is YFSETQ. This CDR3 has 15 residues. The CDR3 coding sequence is TGCGCCAGCAGCTCGAGACCGGGGGACACCGGGGAGCTGTTTTTT. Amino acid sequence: CASSSRPGDTGELFF.

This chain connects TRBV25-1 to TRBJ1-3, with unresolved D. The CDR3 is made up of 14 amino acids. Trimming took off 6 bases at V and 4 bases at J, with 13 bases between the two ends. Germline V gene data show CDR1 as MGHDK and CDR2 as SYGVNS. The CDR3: CASRESGSGNTIYF. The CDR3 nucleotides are TGTGCCAGCAGGGAGTCTGGATCGGGAAACACCATATATTTT.

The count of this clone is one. The CDR3 sequence is CASKVATGGYTEAFF. CDR3 coding DNA: TGTGCCAGTAAGGTTGCCACGGGAGGGTACACTGAAGCTTTCTTT. V gene TRBV19 combines with J gene TRBJ1-1; no definite D call. V lost 7 bases, J lost 3 bases, and 18 bases lay in between. This CDR3 is 15 amino acids long. Germline CDR1 LNHDA, CDR2 SQIVND (reference sequence). Full variable domain (missing parts from reference TRBV19 and TRBJ1-1): DGGITQSPKYLFRKEGQNVTLSCEQNLNHDAMYWYRQDPGQGLRLIYYSQIVNDFQKGDIAEGYSVSREKKESFPLTVTSAQKNPTAFYLCASKVATGGYTEAFFGQGTRLTVV.

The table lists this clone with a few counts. CDR3 nucleotides: TGCGCCAGCAGCATGGAGTCCCAATTGAACACTGAAGCTTTCTTT. Translated: CASSMESQLNTEAFF. The chain links TRBV5-1 to TRBJ1-1; no clear D. The ends were cut back, 4 bases at V and 0 bases at J, with 13 bases in the middle. Germline-derived CDR1 and CDR2 are SGHRS and YFSETQ. The length of the CDR3 is 15 residues.

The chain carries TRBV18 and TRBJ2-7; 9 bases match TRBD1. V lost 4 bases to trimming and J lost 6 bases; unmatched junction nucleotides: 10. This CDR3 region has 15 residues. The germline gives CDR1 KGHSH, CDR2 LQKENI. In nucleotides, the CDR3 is TGTGCCAGCTCACGGGCGGGACAGGGTATGAGCGAGCAGTACTTC. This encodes CASSRAGQGMSEQYF.

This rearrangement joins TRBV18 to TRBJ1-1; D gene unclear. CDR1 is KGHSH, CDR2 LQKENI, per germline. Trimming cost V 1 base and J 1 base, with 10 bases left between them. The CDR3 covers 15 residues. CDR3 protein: CASSPLQSENTEAFF. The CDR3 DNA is TGTGCCAGCTCACCACTACAGAGCGAGAACACTGAAGCTTTCTTT.

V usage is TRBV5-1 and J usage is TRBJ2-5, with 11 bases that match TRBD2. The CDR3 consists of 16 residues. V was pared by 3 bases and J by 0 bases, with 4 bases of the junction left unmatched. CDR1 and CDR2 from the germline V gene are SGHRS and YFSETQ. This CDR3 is CASSSKTSGDQETQYF. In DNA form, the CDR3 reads TGCGCCAGCAGCTCCAAGACTAGCGGGGACCAAGAGACCCAGTACTTC.

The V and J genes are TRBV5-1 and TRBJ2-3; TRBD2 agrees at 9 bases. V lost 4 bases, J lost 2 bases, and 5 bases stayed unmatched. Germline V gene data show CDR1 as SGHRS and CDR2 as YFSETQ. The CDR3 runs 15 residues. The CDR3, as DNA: TGCGCCAGCAGCCGTAGCGGGAGTTCCACAGATACGCAGTATTTT. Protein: CASSRSGSSTDTQYF.

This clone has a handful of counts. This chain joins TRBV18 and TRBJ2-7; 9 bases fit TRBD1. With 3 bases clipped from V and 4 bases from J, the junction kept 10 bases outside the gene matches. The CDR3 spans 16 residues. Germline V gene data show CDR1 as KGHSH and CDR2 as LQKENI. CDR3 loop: CASSPPGQGSPYEQYF. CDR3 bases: TGTGCCAGCTCACCCCCCGGACAGGGGAGTCCTTACGAGCAGTACTTC. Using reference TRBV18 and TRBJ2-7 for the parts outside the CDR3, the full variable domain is NAGVMQNPRHLVRRRGQEARLRCSPMKGHSHVYWYRQLPEEGLKFMVYLQKENIIDESGMPKERFSAEFPKEGPSILRIQQVVRGDSAAYFCASSPPGQGSPYEQYFGPGTRLTVT.

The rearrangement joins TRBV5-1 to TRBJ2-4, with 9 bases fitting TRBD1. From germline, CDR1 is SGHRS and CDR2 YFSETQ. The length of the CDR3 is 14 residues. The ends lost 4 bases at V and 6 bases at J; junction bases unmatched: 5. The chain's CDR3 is CASSDTGGVNIQYF. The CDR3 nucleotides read TGCGCCAGCAGCGATACAGGGGGCGTAAACATTCAGTACTTC.

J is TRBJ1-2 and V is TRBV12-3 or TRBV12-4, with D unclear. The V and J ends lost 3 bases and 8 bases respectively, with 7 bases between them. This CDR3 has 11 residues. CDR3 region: CASSFEGGYTF. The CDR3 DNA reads TGTGCCAGCAGTTTCGAGGGAGGCTACACCTTC.

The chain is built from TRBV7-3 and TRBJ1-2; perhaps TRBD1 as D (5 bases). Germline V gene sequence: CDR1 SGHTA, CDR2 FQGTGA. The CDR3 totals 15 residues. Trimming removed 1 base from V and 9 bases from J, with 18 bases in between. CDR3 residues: CASSLNSGPQVRYTF. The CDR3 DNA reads TGTGCCAGCAGCTTAAATAGTGGCCCACAGGTCCGCTACACCTTC.

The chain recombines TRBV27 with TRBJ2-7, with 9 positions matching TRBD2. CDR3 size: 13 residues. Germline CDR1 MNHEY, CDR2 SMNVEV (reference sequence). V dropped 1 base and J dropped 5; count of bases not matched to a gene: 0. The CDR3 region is CASSLLAGDEQYF. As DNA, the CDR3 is TGTGCCAGCAGTTTATTAGCGGGAGACGAGCAGTACTTC.

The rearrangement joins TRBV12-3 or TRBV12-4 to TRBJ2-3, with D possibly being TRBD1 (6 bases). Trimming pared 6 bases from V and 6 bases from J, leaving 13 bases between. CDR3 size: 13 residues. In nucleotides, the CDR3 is TGTGCCAGCAGAAACAGGGCATCGGATACGCAGTATTTT. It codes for CASRNRASDTQYF.

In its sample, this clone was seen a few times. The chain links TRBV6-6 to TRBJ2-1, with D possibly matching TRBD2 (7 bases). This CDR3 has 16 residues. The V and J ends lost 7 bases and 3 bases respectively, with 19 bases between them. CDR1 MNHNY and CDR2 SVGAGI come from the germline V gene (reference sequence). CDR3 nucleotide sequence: TGTGCCAGCACCAGAGGGGGGGCAGGGGTCTACAATGAGCAGTTCTTC. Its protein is CASTRGGAGVYNEQFF.

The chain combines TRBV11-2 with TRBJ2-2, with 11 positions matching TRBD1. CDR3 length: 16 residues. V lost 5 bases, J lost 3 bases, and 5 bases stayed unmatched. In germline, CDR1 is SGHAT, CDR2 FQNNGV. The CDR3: CASSPRGQGDTGELFF. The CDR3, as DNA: TGTGCCAGCAGCCCCCGGGGACAGGGGGACACCGGGGAGCTGTTTTTT.

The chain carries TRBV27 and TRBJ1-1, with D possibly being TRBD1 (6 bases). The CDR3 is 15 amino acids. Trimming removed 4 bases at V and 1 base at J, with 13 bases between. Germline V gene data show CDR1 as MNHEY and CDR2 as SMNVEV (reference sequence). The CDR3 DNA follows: TGTGCCAGCAGTTCAGACAGGTCTCCGAACACTGAAGCTTTCTTT. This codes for CASSSDRSPNTEAFF.

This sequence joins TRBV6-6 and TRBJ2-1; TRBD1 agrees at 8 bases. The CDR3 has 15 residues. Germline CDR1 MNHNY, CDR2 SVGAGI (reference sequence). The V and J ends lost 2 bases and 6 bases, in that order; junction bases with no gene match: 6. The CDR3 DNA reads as TGTGCCAGCAGTTACAGCTATGGACAGGGCAATGAGCAGTTCTTC. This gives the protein CASSYSYGQGNEQFF.

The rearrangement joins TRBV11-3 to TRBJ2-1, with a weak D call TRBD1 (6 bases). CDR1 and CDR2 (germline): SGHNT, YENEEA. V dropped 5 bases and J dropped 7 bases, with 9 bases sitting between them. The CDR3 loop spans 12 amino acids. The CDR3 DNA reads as TGTGCCAGCAGCCGAACAGGGAATGAGCAGTTCTTC. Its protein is CASSRTGNEQFF.

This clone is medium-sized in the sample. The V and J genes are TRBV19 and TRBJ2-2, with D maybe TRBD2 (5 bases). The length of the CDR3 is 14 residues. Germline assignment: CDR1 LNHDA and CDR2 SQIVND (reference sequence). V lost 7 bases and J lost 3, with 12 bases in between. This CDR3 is CASIGLAHTGELFF. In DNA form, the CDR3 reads TGTGCCAGTATAGGGCTAGCTCACACCGGGGAGCTGTTTTTT.

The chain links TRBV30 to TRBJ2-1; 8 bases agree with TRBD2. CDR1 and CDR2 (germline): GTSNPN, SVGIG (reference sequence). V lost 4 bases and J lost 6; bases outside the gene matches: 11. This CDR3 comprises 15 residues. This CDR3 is CAWTHKGLVRNEQFF. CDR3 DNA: TGTGCCTGGACCCACAAGGGACTAGTTCGCAATGAGCAGTTCTTC.

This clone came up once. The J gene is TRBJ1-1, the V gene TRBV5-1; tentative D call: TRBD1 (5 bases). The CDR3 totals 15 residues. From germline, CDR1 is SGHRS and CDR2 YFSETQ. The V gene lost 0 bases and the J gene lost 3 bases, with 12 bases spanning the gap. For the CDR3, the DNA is TGCGCCAGCAGCTTGGACGGGGCGGAGGACACTGAAGCTTTCTTT. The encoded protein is CASSLDGAEDTEAFF.

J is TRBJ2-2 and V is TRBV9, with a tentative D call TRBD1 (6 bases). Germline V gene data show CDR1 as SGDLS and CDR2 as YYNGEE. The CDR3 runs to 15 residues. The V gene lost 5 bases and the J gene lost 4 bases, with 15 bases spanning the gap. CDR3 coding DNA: TGTGCCAGCAGTCAACAGGGCTCCGGCACCGGGGAGCTGTTTTTT. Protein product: CASSQQGSGTGELFF.

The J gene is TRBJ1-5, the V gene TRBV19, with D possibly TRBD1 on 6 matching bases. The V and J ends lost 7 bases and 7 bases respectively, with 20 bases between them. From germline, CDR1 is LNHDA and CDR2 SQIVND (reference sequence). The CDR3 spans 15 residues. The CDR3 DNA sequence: TGTGCCAGTACCTACGGTTCGGGGGGCAGGCAGCCCCAGCATTTT. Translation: CASTYGSGGRQPQHF. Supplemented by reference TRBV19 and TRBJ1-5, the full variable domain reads DGGITQSPKYLFRKEGQNVTLSCEQNLNHDAMYWYRQDPGQGLRLIYYSQIVNDFQKGDIAEGYSVSREKKESFPLTVTSAQKNPTAFYLCASTYGSGGRQPQHFGDGTRLSIL.

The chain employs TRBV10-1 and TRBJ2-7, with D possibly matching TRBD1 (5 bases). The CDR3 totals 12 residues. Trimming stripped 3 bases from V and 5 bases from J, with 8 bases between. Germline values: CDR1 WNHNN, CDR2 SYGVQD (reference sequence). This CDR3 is CASSDRVHEQYF. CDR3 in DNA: TGCGCCAGCAGTGACAGGGTCCACGAGCAGTACTTC.

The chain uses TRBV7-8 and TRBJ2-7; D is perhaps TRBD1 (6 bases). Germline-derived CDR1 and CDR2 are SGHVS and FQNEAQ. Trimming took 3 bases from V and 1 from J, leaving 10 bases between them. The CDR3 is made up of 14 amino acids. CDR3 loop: CASSFLQGSYEQYF. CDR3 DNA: TGTGCCAGCAGCTTTTTACAGGGATCCTACGAGCAGTACTTC.

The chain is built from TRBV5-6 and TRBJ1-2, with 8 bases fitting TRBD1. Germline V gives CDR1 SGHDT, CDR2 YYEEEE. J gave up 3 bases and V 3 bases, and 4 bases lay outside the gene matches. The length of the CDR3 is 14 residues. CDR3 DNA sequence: TGTGCCAGCAGCTGGGGACAGGTCGACTATGGCTACACCTTC. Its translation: CASSWGQVDYGYTF.